What follows is one T cell receptor (beta chain) and its context. Original methodology: Using reference gene primer amplification, nucleated cell counts were estimated. Repertoires were generated with immunoSEQ multiplex PCR, while TCRdb's copy carries only in-frame clones and drops some. V, J and clone size are those of that table, while D and trimming were read from the DNA. This sample yields about 530,000 clones, of which approximately 88% are seen a single time; 7.8% belongs to the top ten. During active infection, Seattle patients enrolled and were then monitored through disease. This sample was included in a study of blood T cell repertoires in COVID-19. As for the study in general: The United States, Italy and Spain provided the acute and convalescent COVID-19 samples. Nucleic acid was either cDNA or gDNA, and it came from T cells, B-cell-depleted T cells, or PBMCs.

Trimming at V came to 2 bases and at J to 7 bases, leaving 10 bases not matched to a gene. The CDR3 spans 15 residues. CDR1 LGHDT and CDR2 YNNKEL come from the germline V gene (reference sequence). V gene TRBV3-1 (or the pseudogene TRBV3-2) combines with J gene TRBJ1-2; 7 nucleotides align to TRBD1. The sample comprised peripheral blood. The clonotype comes from a woman aged 45-65 years with COVID-19, enrolled during active disease. Here the CDR3 reads CASSQRQGPGRGYTF. The CDR3 DNA sequence: TGTGCCAGCAGCCAAAGACAGGGCCCAGGACGTGGCTACACCTTC.